These T cell receptor beta chains were read from a single sample in a study of OX40 agonist ivuxolimab in advanced cancers. Measured with immunoSEQ multiplex PCR; TCRdb has only the in-frame clones, and not every one. The data hold about 77,000 clones, with around 87% observed a single time. The sequences come from CD4+ or CD8+ T cells sorted from blood, collected in a trial of the OX40 agonist ivuxolimab. Receptor source: an adult with an advanced solid tumor such as melanoma, head and neck, liver or kidney cancer. Both conserved end residues are part of each CDR3. D genes are given only for firm matches. Clone size is shown for a subset of rows, as once, few, many or a class of expanded clone.

D gene	V gene	J gene	clone size	CDR3 DNA	CDR3 protein
-	TRBV6-1	TRBJ2-3	-	TGTGCCAGCAGTGAAGTGGCAGGGTGGGAAAATACGCAGTATTTT	CASSEVAGWENTQYF
-	TRBV5-6	TRBJ1-1	-	TGTGCCAGCAGCTTGGGGGGAAACACTGAAGCTTTCTTT	CASSLGGNTEAFF
-	TRBV5-6	TRBJ1-3	once	TGTGCCAGCAGCTTTCCGGGGGCTGGAAACACCATATATTTT	CASSFPGAGNTIYF
-	TRBV4-2	TRBJ2-3	-	TGTGCCAGCAGCCTTGCGGGGGCGTACACAGATACGCAGTATTTT	CASSLAGAYTDTQYF
TRBD1	TRBV30	TRBJ2-3	-	TGTGCCTGGGGACAGGGGAACACAGATACGCAGTATTTT	CAWGQGNTDTQYF
TRBD1	TRBV19	TRBJ2-4	-	TGTGCCAGTAGAGGGACAGACTTAGCCAAAAACATTCAGTACTTC	CASRGTDLAKNIQYF
-	TRBV9	TRBJ2-7	-	TGTGCCAGCAGCGTAGCCGCAGGCCCCTACGAGCAGTACTTC	CASSVAAGPYEQYF
TRBD2	TRBV11-2	TRBJ2-5	-	TGTGCCAGCAGCCCTATCAGTGCGGGGGCCCAGTACTTC	CASSPISAGAQYF
-	TRBV11-1	TRBJ2-1	once	TGTGCCAGCAGCTTAGGGAGGGGCCTGTCCAATGAGCAGTTCTTC	CASSLGRGLSNEQFF
-	TRBV11-2	TRBJ2-2	-	TGTGCCAGCAGACAGCGAGTTGGTAGGATGGCCGCGAACACCGGGGAGCTGTTTTTT	CASRQRVGRMAANTGELFF
-	TRBV14	TRBJ2-3	once	TGTGCCAGCAGCGAAACCCGTCCGGGACTGAGCACAGATACGCAGTATTTT	CASSETRPGLSTDTQYF
-	TRBV15	TRBJ2-7	once	TGTGCCACCAGCACGGACCTCGGATACGAGCAGTACTTC	CATSTDLGYEQYF
TRBD1	TRBV7-9	TRBJ2-1	-	TGTGCCAGCAGCTTAGGTCCAGGGGGAAGGGGAAATGAGCAGTTCTTC	CASSLGPGGRGNEQFF
-	TRBV7-9	TRBJ2-2	-	TGTGCCAGCAGGGCCACCGGGGAGCTGTTTTTT	CASRATGELFF
-	TRBV5-8	TRBJ2-5	-	TGTGCCAGCAGCTTGGATCGGGCGGCTCAAGAGACCCAGTACTTC	CASSLDRAAQETQYF
-	TRBV12-5	TRBJ1-2	-	TGTGCTAGTGGTTTGGTACGGGGGGTCGGCTATGGCTACACCTTC	CASGLVRGVGYGYTF
-	TRBV5-6	TRBJ2-7	-	TGTGCCAGCAGCGACGGTCCTTCCCCCTACGAGCAGTACTTC	CASSDGPSPYEQYF
TRBD1	TRBV6-5	TRBJ1-1	-	TGTGCCAGCAGTGACAGGGAGAACACTGAAGCTTTCTTT	CASSDRENTEAFF
-	TRBV7-2	TRBJ2-7	-	TGTGCCAGCAGCTTAGATCGCAAGAGCTACGAGCAGTACTTC	CASSLDRKSYEQYF
-	TRBV6-5	TRBJ2-5	-	TGTGCCAGCAGTTATGTCGGGACTTCTAAAGAGACCCAGTACTTC	CASSYVGTSKETQYF
-	TRBV20-1	TRBJ2-2	-	TGCAGTGCTGCAGGGCCCGGGGAGCTGTTTTTT	CSAAGPGELFF
TRBD1	TRBV7-9	TRBJ1-5	few	TGTGCCAGCAGCTTAACTGGGGACAGGGTAAATCAGCCCCAGCATTTT	CASSLTGDRVNQPQHF
-	TRBV27	TRBJ2-1	few	TGTGCCAGCAGCCCTTATGGAAACTCAGCCTACAATGAGCAGTTCTTC	CASSPYGNSAYNEQFF
-	TRBV11-2	TRBJ1-5	-	TGTGCCAGCAGCTTGAACGGGTATCAGCCCCAGCATTTT	CASSLNGYQPQHF
TRBD2	TRBV4-1	TRBJ2-5	-	TGCGCCAGCAGCCAAACGGGACTAGCGGAAGAGACCCAGTACTTC	CASSQTGLAEETQYF
-	TRBV2	TRBJ2-1	-	TGTGCCAGCAGTGACAGGGAATACAATGAGCAGTTCTTC	CASSDREYNEQFF
-	TRBV19	TRBJ1-2	-	TGTGCCAGTAGTATAGATAGGGGACCCAGCCCCACTAACTATGGCTACACCTTC	CASSIDRGPSPTNYGYTF
TRBD1	TRBV5-1	TRBJ2-2	once	TGCGCCAGCAGCTTGTTGGCGGGACAGGGATCCACCGGGGAGCTGTTTTTT	CASSLLAGQGSTGELFF
-	TRBV9	TRBJ1-2	-	TGTGCCAGCAGCGTAGGATGGGATGGGATCTATGGCTACACCTTC	CASSVGWDGIYGYTF
-	TRBV5-1	TRBJ2-4	-	TGCGCCAGCAGCCTACGCGAAATGGGCAAAAACATTCAGTACTTC	CASSLREMGKNIQYF
TRBD2	TRBV7-2	TRBJ2-5	-	TGTGCCAGCAGCTCGACTAGCGGGAGGGGACAAGAGACCCAGTACTTC	CASSSTSGRGQETQYF
-	TRBV4-1	TRBJ2-1	few	TGCGCCAGCAGCCAAGAACTCCACTCGAGTCGCTACAATGAGCAGTTCTTC	CASSQELHSSRYNEQFF
-	TRBV5-1	TRBJ1-1	-	TGCGCCAGCAGCTTGTCGGGCGTTGAAGCTTTCTTT	CASSLSGVEAFF
TRBD1	TRBV7-8	TRBJ2-2	-	TGTGCCAGCAGCTTCCGGGACAGGACTCTGAACACCGGGGAGCTGTTTTTT	CASSFRDRTLNTGELFF
-	TRBV5-5	TRBJ2-7	-	TGTGCCAGCAGCCAGACACAGGGTAACGAGCAGTACTTC	CASSQTQGNEQYF
-	TRBV30	TRBJ1-1	-	TGTGCCTGGTCGAAAGGGGGATTACCCGAAGCTTTCTTT	CAWSKGGLPEAFF
TRBD2	TRBV30	TRBJ2-7	-	TGTGCCTGGAATAGCGGGGGGGCGTACGAGCAGTACTTC	CAWNSGGAYEQYF
TRBD2	TRBV10-3	TRBJ2-3	-	TGTGCCATCAGGGAACCCGGACTAGCGGGCACAGATACGCAGTATTTT	CAIREPGLAGTDTQYF
-	TRBV5-8	TRBJ1-1	-	TGTGCCAGCAGCTTGTCCAGGGGTGAAGCTTTCTTT	CASSLSRGEAFF
TRBD2	TRBV28	TRBJ2-5	-	TGTGCCAGCAGTTTAAGCGGGGGGTCCCAAGAGACCCAGTACTTC	CASSLSGGSQETQYF
-	TRBV19	TRBJ2-7	-	TGTGCCAGTAGTATTAACGGCCCCTACGAGCAGTACTTC	CASSINGPYEQYF
-	TRBV6-1	TRBJ1-1	-	TGTGCCAGCAGTGTAAAGGGGGACACTGAAGCTTTCTTT	CASSVKGDTEAFF
-	TRBV7-2	TRBJ2-7	-	TGTGCCAGCAGCTTAGAGGTAGGGTTGGCCTACGAGCAGTACTTC	CASSLEVGLAYEQYF
TRBD1	TRBV19	TRBJ2-2	-	TGTGCCAGTAGTACCGAGGACAGGCTGAGCTCTGAGTACACCGGGGAGCTGTTTTTT	CASSTEDRLSSEYTGELFF
-	TRBV30	TRBJ1-1	-	TGTGCCTGGAGTGTGGCGAACACTGAAGCTTTCTTT	CAWSVANTEAFF
TRBD1	TRBV4-3	TRBJ1-5	once	TGCGCCAGCAGCCAAGTCTTTGGGACAGGGGAACAGCCCCAGCATTTT	CASSQVFGTGEQPQHF